Sequencing of this T cell receptor beta chain was carried out in a study of T-cell memory formation after mild COVID-19. Study as a whole: There were largely donor-specific TCR clusters.

TCRdb reanalysed the 5' RACE reads using MiXCR and keeps one entry per CDR3 protein. In the table there are some 280,000 distinct CDR3 sequences, around 16% of which are singletons. Germline V gene lookup returns CDR1 SGHTA and CDR2 FQGNSA. V was cut by 0 bases and J by 3 bases, with 9 bases left in between. This CDR3 region has 14 residues. Broader study findings: CD4+ contracting clones were found mainly in CM and EM, and CD8+ ones in EMRA. Contracting clones from day 15 to 85 showed balanced CD4/CD8; later expanders favored CD4+. Second-wave clones that peaked on day 37 lacked confirmed SARS-CoV-2 specificity.

This clonotype was seen ten or more times. What it binds is unknown. The V and J genes are TRBV7-2 and TRBJ2-7; a possible D gene is TRBD1 (6 bases). The clonotype originates from a man younger than 35 who had mild COVID-19 (a few samples of this study predate the infection). Cell type and time point are not known. The sample taken for sequencing was PBMCs or a T cell subset sorted from them (not recorded which). This CDR3 is CASSLATGIYEQYF. The DNA of the CDR3 is TGTGCCAGCAGCTTAGCGACAGGAATCTACGAGCAGTACTTC.